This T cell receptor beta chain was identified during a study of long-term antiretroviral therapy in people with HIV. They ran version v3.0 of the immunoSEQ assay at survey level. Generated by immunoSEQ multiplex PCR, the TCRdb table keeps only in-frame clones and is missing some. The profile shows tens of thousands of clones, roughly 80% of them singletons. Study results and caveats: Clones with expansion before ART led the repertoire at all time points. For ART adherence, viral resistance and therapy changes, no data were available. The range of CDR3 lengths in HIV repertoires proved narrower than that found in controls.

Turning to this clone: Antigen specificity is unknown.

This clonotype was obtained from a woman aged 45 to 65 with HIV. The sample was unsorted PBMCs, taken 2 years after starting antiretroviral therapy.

CDR3 sequence reads: CASNSPPYGYTF. Here the CDR3 DNA reads TGTGCCAGCAACAGCCCTCCCTATGGCTACACCTTC. The gene calls are TRBV25-1 and TRBJ1-2; D unresolved. The germline V and J ends were trimmed by 7 bases and 4 bases, with 10 bases remaining between them. CDR3 size: 12 residues. Germline V gene sequence: CDR1 MGHDK, CDR2 SYGVNS.